The 5 T cell receptor beta chains below all came from one sample that was sequenced in a study of T cell responses to AZD1222 COVID-19 vaccine. Here immunoSEQ multiplex PCR was the method, and the copy in TCRdb shows in-frame clones only, minus some. The sample records more than 85,000 clones, 65% to 85% being singletons. The material was peripheral blood, obtained on day 0 of AZD1222 vaccination. The receptors originated from an adult in good health.

The chain employs TRBV18 and TRBJ2-7; no firm D call. Deletions cut 2 bases from V and 7 bases from J, with 12 bases between. Germline V gene lookup returns CDR1 KGHSH and CDR2 LQKENI. CDR3 size: 13 residues. As DNA, the CDR3 is TGTGCCAGCTCACCAAATACGGCGAGGGAGCAGTACTTC. Residues: CASSPNTAREQYF. Full variable domain (remainder filled in from reference TRBV18 and TRBJ2-7): NAGVMQNPRHLVRRRGQEARLRCSPMKGHSHVYWYRQLPEEGLKFMVYLQKENIIDESGMPKERFSAEFPKEGPSILRIQQVVRGDSAAYFCASSPNTAREQYFGPGTRLTVT.

The chain joins TRBV28 to TRBJ1-5; 8 bases agree with TRBD1. The CDR3 contains 16 residues. CDR1 and CDR2 from the germline V gene are MDHEN and SYDVKM. V lost 4 bases, J lost 2 bases, and 7 bases stayed unmatched. The CDR3 sequence is CASSSGQGRGNQPQHF. The DNA for the CDR3 is TGTGCCAGCAGTTCAGGACAGGGTAGGGGCAATCAGCCCCAGCATTTT.

CDR3 protein: CASSYSSREAQPQHF. The CDR3 DNA is TGTGCCAGCAGTTACTCGAGCAGGGAGGCTCAGCCCCAGCATTTT. The gene calls are TRBV6-2 or TRBV6-3 and TRBJ1-5, with a weak D call TRBD1 (5 bases). Trimming pared 0 bases from V and 6 bases from J, leaving 12 bases between. The germline CDR1 and CDR2 sequences are MNHEY and SVGEGT. CDR3 length equals 15 residues.

The rearrangement joins TRBV28 to TRBJ1-6; no clear D gene. The CDR3 sequence is 13 residues long. CDR1 and CDR2 from the germline V gene are MDHEN and SYDVKM. Trimming took 3 bases from V and 4 from J, leaving 4 bases between them. The CDR3 spells CASSLSYNSPLHF. The DNA of the CDR3 is TGTGCCAGCAGTTTGAGTTATAATTCACCCCTCCACTTT. Together with reference TRBV28 and TRBJ1-6, the CDR3 gives the full variable domain: DVKVTQSSRYLVKRTGEKVFLECVQDMDHENMFWYRQDPGLGLRLIYFSYDVKMKEKGDIPEGYSVSREKKERFSLILESASTNQTSMYLCASSLSYNSPLHFGNGTRLTVT.

The chain couples TRBV30 to TRBJ2-7; TRBD2 agrees at 14 bases. The CDR3 extends over 17 amino acids. Germline assignment: CDR1 GTSNPN and CDR2 SVGIG (reference sequence). With V trimmed by 0 bases and J by 4 bases, 8 bases remained unmatched. This CDR3 reads CAWSVSRTSGGHYEQYF. DNA for the CDR3: TGTGCCTGGAGTGTATCCCGGACTAGCGGGGGGCATTACGAGCAGTACTTC. Full variable domain (rest looked up from reference TRBV30 and TRBJ2-7): SQTIHQWPATLVQPVGSPLSLECTVEGTSNPNLYWYRQAAGRGLQLLFYSVGIGQISSEVPQNLSASRPQDRQFILSSKKLLLSDSGFYLCAWSVSRTSGGHYEQYFGPGTRLTVT.